This T cell receptor (beta chain) was retrieved from a study of blood T cell repertoires in COVID-19. Resolution of symptoms, clearance, or two negative PCRs was present in recovered Cohort 3 donors. TCRdb's copy holds only in-frame clones and misses some; the assay was immunoSEQ multiplex PCR. The sample has 300,000 to 350,000 clones, about 87% seen once. This CDR3 comprises 15 residues. Per germline, CDR1 LGHNA and CDR2 YNFKEQ. Trimming took off 0 bases at V and 4 bases at J, with 13 bases between the two ends. Sequencing used PBMCs or T cells enriched from blood (not recorded which). The rearrangement links TRBV4-2 to TRBJ2-7; maybe TRBD2 (7 bases). The receptor was derived from a man aged 30-40 years who had recovered from COVID-19. The CDR3 nucleotides are TGTGCCAGCAGCCAAGAAAGGGGGGGCAGGTACGAGCAGTACTTC. Its translation is CASSQERGGRYEQYF.